These 19 T cell receptor beta chains were sequenced from one sample in a study of T-cell reconstitution after alpha-beta-depleted transplantation in children. Unique molecular identifiers were incorporated into the prepared TCRbeta library. TCRdb independently ran MiXCR on the PCR reads; one entry per CDR3 protein. The sample has some 830,000 distinct CDR3 sequences; roughly 15% are singletons. The sequencing here drew on PBMCs, mostly from graft donor cells, taken 360 days after TCRalphabeta/CD19-depleted stem cell transplant. The source is a male patient between 10 and 17 years old who had a stem cell transplant for acute lymphoblastic leukemia, so the T cells may come from the graft donor.

Only a few counts were recorded for this clonotype. The genes are TRBV14 and TRBJ2-3, with D possibly being TRBD2 (5 bases). Germline CDR1 reads SGHDN; CDR2 reads FVKESK. The V end lost 4 bases, the J end lost 4 bases, and 9 bases lay between the germline ends. This CDR3 spans 13 amino acids. In DNA, the CDR3 is TGTGCCAGCAGCCCAACTAGAGCAGATACGCAGTATTTT. It encodes CASSPTRADTQYF. Together with reference TRBV14 and TRBJ2-3, the CDR3 gives the full variable domain: EAGVTQFPSHSVIEKGQTVTLRCDPISGHDNLYWYRRVMGKEIKFLLHFVKESKQDESGMPNNRFLAERTGGTYSTLKVQPAELEDSGVYFCASSPTRADTQYFGPGTRLTVL.

V is TRBV7-9 and J is TRBJ1-3; 9 bases map to TRBD1. The CDR3 consists of 14 residues. V shed 0 bases, J shed 8 bases, and the junction held 2 bases outside the gene matches. CDR1 SEHNR and CDR2 FQNEAQ come from the germline V gene (reference sequence). CDR3 in DNA: TGTGCCAGCAGCTTAGCGGGACAGGGATACACCATATATTTT. Translation gives CASSLAGQGYTIYF.

The sample holds a few counts of this clonotype. This sequence joins TRBV7-9 and TRBJ2-4; the D gene is possibly TRBD1 (6 bases). V dropped 5 bases and J dropped 15 bases, with 14 bases sitting between them. The CDR3 sequence is 11 residues long. Germline CDR1 and CDR2: SEHNR and FQNEAQ (reference sequence). The CDR3 here is CASSVTGYMYF. The DNA of the CDR3 is TGTGCCAGCAGCGTTACAGGGTACATGTACTTC.

The sample holds many counts of this clonotype. In DNA form, the CDR3 reads TGTGCCACCAGCAGAGCTGGGACCTACGAGCAGTACTTC. Translated, it gives CATSRAGTYEQYF. This chain joins TRBV15 and TRBJ2-7, with no clear D. Germline values: CDR1 LNHNV, CDR2 YYDKDF (reference sequence). V was pared by 1 base and J by 2 bases, with 6 bases between. The CDR3 has 13 amino acids.

This clonotype was detected ten times or more. The V and J genes are TRBV15 and TRBJ2-3, with TRBD1 as a possible D gene (6 bases). Trimming took off 7 bases at V and 4 bases at J, with 12 bases between the two ends. The CDR3 contains 13 residues. CDR1 is LNHNV, CDR2 YYDKDF, per germline (reference sequence). The CDR3 loop is CATTYRVADTQYF. For the CDR3, the DNA is TGTGCCACCACCTACAGGGTCGCAGATACGCAGTATTTT.

There are many counts of this clonotype. The chain recombines TRBV7-9 with TRBJ2-7, with D unresolved. Germline V lookup: CDR1 SEHNR, CDR2 FQNEAQ (reference sequence). Trimming left V 1 base short and J 12 bases short, with 13 bases between. The CDR3 runs 12 residues. The CDR3 DNA sequence: TGTGCCAGCAGCTTAGTGGGCTCCGCCTCGTACTTC. Its translation is CASSLVGSASYF.

The chain uses TRBV7-9 and TRBJ2-7; D is perhaps TRBD2 (5 bases). The CDR3 consists of 16 residues. The V and J ends lost 6 bases and 3 bases respectively, with 21 bases between them. Germline V gene data show CDR1 as SEHNR and CDR2 as FQNEAQ (reference sequence). CDR3 sequence: CASSMEFGEINYEQYF. For the CDR3, the DNA is TGTGCCAGCAGTATGGAATTCGGGGAGATCAACTACGAGCAGTACTTC.

The CDR3 DNA sequence: TGTGCCAGCAGCACCCTCTCGGGACAGGTCTTTCAGCCCCAGCATTTT. Translating gives CASSTLSGQVFQPQHF. This chain uses TRBV4-2 with TRBJ1-5; 8 positions agree with TRBD1. From germline, CDR1 is LGHNA and CDR2 YNFKEQ. The CDR3 consists of 16 residues. Germline trimming cut 5 bases from V and 6 bases from J; bases unmatched to any gene: 12.

The chain links TRBV5-1 to TRBJ2-2; TRBD1 is a possible D gene (5 bases). This CDR3 spans 15 amino acids. V gave up 4 bases and J gave up 2 bases, with 12 bases separating them. Germline CDR1 SGHRS, CDR2 YFSETQ. The CDR3 loop is CASSKLQVNTGELFF. DNA of the CDR3: TGCGCCAGCAGCAAGTTACAGGTTAACACCGGGGAGCTGTTTTTT. The whole variable domain, remainder taken from reference TRBV5-1 and TRBJ2-2, is KAGVTQTPRYLIKTRGQQVTLSCSPISGHRSVSWYQQTPGQGLQFLFEYFSETQRNKGNFPGRFSGRQFSNSRSEMNVSTLELGDSALYLCASSKLQVNTGELFFGEGSRLTVL.

This clonotype was seen only a few times. CDR3 region: CASSARDTEAFF. CDR3 bases: TGTGCCAGCAGCGCCAGGGACACTGAAGCTTTCTTT. The rearrangement joins TRBV7-9 to TRBJ1-1, with a weak D call TRBD1 (5 bases). The CDR3 is made up of 12 amino acids. Trimming pared 5 bases from V and 3 bases from J, leaving 7 bases between. Germline values: CDR1 SEHNR, CDR2 FQNEAQ (reference sequence).

The table lists this clonotype with a few counts. The chain joins TRBV18 to TRBJ2-3; the D is unclear. This CDR3 region has 12 residues. CDR1 and CDR2 (germline): KGHSH, LQKENI. Trimming cost V 0 bases and J 4 bases, with 2 bases left between them. DNA for the CDR3: TGTGCCAGCTCACCACCCGCAGATACGCAGTATTTT. Residues: CASSPPADTQYF.

The V gene is TRBV5-1, the J gene TRBJ2-1; 8 nucleotides align to TRBD1. The CDR3 contains 13 residues. The V gene end was trimmed by 7 bases and the J gene end by 7 bases; junction bases not matched to a gene: 7. Germline values: CDR1 SGHRS, CDR2 YFSETQ. For the CDR3, the DNA is TGCGCCAGCTGCCCGGGACAGGATAATGAGCAGTTCTTC. Translating gives CASCPGQDNEQFF. Together with reference TRBV5-1 and TRBJ2-1, the CDR3 gives the full variable domain: KAGVTQTPRYLIKTRGQQVTLSCSPISGHRSVSWYQQTPGQGLQFLFEYFSETQRNKGNFPGRFSGRQFSNSRSEMNVSTLELGDSALYLCASCPGQDNEQFFGPGTRLTVL.

This chain connects TRBV5-1 to TRBJ2-2, with TRBD2 matching over 7 bases. Germline V gene sequence: CDR1 SGHRS, CDR2 YFSETQ. J gave up 0 bases and V 4 bases, and 6 bases lay outside the gene matches. This CDR3 is built from 16 residues. This CDR3 reads CASSARGGPNTGELFF. DNA of the CDR3: TGCGCCAGCAGCGCCCGGGGAGGGCCGAACACCGGGGAGCTGTTTTTT.

In this sample, this clonotype turned up many times. The rearrangement links TRBV6-5 to TRBJ1-4; D is unresolved. From germline, CDR1 is MNHEY and CDR2 SVGAGI. With 1 base removed from V and 7 bases from J, the gap between germline ends came to 13 bases. The CDR3 length is 15 residues. CDR3 nucleotide sequence: TGTGCCAGCAGTTACTTAAGGGCAGCGGGTGAAAAACTGTTTTTT. It codes for CASSYLRAAGEKLFF.

This clonotype showed up just a few times. The chain uses TRBV5-1 and TRBJ2-7; 10 bases are a match to TRBD2. This CDR3 comprises 17 residues. Germline V gives CDR1 SGHRS, CDR2 YFSETQ. V shed 2 bases and J 3 bases; nucleotides not matched to a gene: 11. DNA of the CDR3: TGCGCCAGCAGCTTTGGGCTGGACTCTAGCGGGAGCTACGAGCAGTACTTC. It translates to CASSFGLDSSGSYEQYF.

This chain uses TRBV19 with TRBJ2-1, with 10 bases fitting TRBD2. Trimming at V came to 3 bases and at J to 4 bases, leaving 3 bases not matched to a gene. The CDR3 consists of 15 residues. Looked up from germline, CDR1 is LNHDA and CDR2 is SQIVND (reference sequence). CDR3 bases: TGTGCCAGTAGTATGGGAGCGGGGGGGTACAATGAGCAGTTCTTC. Translated: CASSMGAGGYNEQFF.

Only a few counts were recorded for this clonotype. The chain uses TRBV6-1 and TRBJ2-6; TRBD2 matches at 14 bases. The CDR3 is made up of 17 amino acids. Germline CDR1 and CDR2: MNHNS and SASEGT. The V segment lost 7 bases and the J segment 1 base; nucleotides outside the gene matches: 3. For the CDR3, the DNA is TGTGCCAGCACCCGGACTAGCGGGAGGTCTGGGGCCAACGTCCTGACTTTC. Protein: CASTRTSGRSGANVLTF.

This sequence joins TRBV29-1 and TRBJ2-7, with D possibly matching TRBD1 (6 bases). Germline V gene sequence: CDR1 SQVTM, CDR2 ANQGSEA. V was cut by 6 bases and J by 6 bases, with 15 bases left in between. CDR3 length equals 12 residues. The CDR3 protein is CSVQQGSSEQYF. In DNA form, the CDR3 reads TGCAGCGTGCAACAGGGATCCAGCGAGCAGTACTTC.

This clonotype appeared once. J is TRBJ2-4 and V is TRBV5-1; 11 nucleotides align to TRBD2. Germline lookup yields CDR1 SGHRS and CDR2 YFSETQ. This CDR3 is built from 19 residues. V lost 0 bases to trimming and J lost 1 base; unmatched junction nucleotides: 9. The CDR3 coding sequence is TGCGCCAGCAGCTTGGCCCGTCTAGCGGGAGGTGCGGCCAAAAACATTCAGTACTTC. It yields the protein CASSLARLAGGAAKNIQYF.